This entry concerns a single TCR beta chain. Its specificity is unknown. A multiplex PCR was run with 60 Vbeta primers and 13 Jbeta primers. Only in-frame clones appear in the TCRdb table, and some are missing; sequencing was by immunoSEQ multiplex PCR. This table holds some 150,000 clones, more than 75% found once. This entry comes from a study of cytomegalovirus exposure and HLA in healthy donors. Overall study results and limits: Previously analyzed data showed that most TCR beta V segments were productive at a frequency of about 90% or about 30%. Later analysis reportedly placed an Asian-associated ancestry cluster below the roughly 690-donor mean in N-insertions. Researchers reported in a later analysis that a missense DCLRE1C variant was tied to TCR beta V- and J-gene trimming.

Trimming at V came to 8 bases and at J to 0 bases, leaving 10 bases not matched to a gene. This CDR3 comprises 15 residues. Germline CDR1 SGHTS, CDR2 YDEGEE. The specimen sequenced was PBMCs. V and J are TRBV5-8 and TRBJ1-1; 7 nucleotides align to TRBD1. This clonotype originated in a man younger than 35 in good health and CMV-seropositive. The chain's CDR3 is CASKRQGFMNTEAFF. For the CDR3, the DNA is TGTGCCAGTAAACGACAGGGTTTCATGAACACTGAAGCTTTCTTT.